Here is one T cell receptor (beta chain) with its context. No antigen is known for it. No base-level quality is on record; no much larger clone is a single base apart. The collaborating institutions used their own protocols to collect whole blood in K2EDTA tubes. For TCRbeta analysis, collaborators shipped samples as frozen whole blood, isolated PBMCs, or DNA extracted from either of those sample types. CDR1 SGDLS and CDR2 YYNGEE are derived from the germline V gene. V lost 0 bases and J lost 7 bases; the stretch between them is 13 bases long. From the cysteine up to the phenylalanine, the CDR3 has a length of 14 residues. The entry retains the CDR3 DNA only, 42 bases that are in frame from base 1. The data were taken from a study of blood T cell repertoires in COVID-19 (dated by TCRdb to 2019 to 2021). Regarding the study in general: Samples covering the acute and convalescent phases of COVID-19 were provided by collaborators in the United States, Italy and Spain. HLA class I and class II types, where available, came from metadata supplied by the sample provider rather than from assay-based typing. The material from the prospective study consisted of cDNA or gDNA derived from T cells, B-cell-depleted T cells, or PBMCs. The sample metadata nearly always contained a de-identified subject ID, COVID-19 status, age in years and sex. Subjects who had been exposed to COVID-19, were actively infected with it, or had recovered from it provided the deeply sampled blood TCRbeta repertoires that made up the dataset. Samples were obtained from the ongoing ImmuneRACE study (first 160 participants) and from approximately 1,200 subjects provided by 6 global collaborators. A freely available public database, intended as a resource for researchers studying the immune response to SARS-CoV-2, is where the repertoires were released.

TCRbeta CDR3 regions were amplified from genomic DNA by means of the immunoSEQ Assay, a bias-controlled multiplex PCR. Processing in the source paper ran as follows. The number of nucleated cells in each sample was estimated from the amplification of reference gene primers within the assay. To quantify the absolute abundance of each unique TCRbeta CDR3 rearrangement, sequence reads were collapsed and filtered. For each sample, productive Simpson clonality was calculated by taking the square root of Simpson's diversity index across productive rearrangements. The table was pulled from immuneACCESS by TCRdb, which kept in-frame rearrangements only. Such tables lose some clones; where checked, under half of the loss comes from unresolved V genes, and the rest has no known cause. V, J and clone size derive from that table, while D and trimming were established from the DNA sequence. The sample table shows about 260,000 clones, and over 75% are seen once. The top ten hold approximately 0.7% of the sample.

Study-wide conclusions, independent of this receptor: The quantity of clinical and demographic metadata differed by source and by participant and was supplied without curation.

The TCR originated in a human donor in a cohort sampled during active COVID-19. Sequenced sample: peripheral blood. Recombination connected TRBV9 to TRBJ1-2; TRBD1 might be the D gene, on 5 matching bases. CDR3 sequence: CASSVASPGGGYTF. The nucleotides are TGTGCCAGCAGCGTAGCGTCCCCCGGGGGTGGCTACACCTTC.